Below are 8 T cell receptor beta chains sequenced from a single sample in a study of T cells in localized non-small cell lung cancer. TCRdb's copy holds only in-frame clones and misses some; the assay was immunoSEQ multiplex PCR. This sample has 1,800 or so clones, with 26% found just once. Here the sequenced sample was normal lung tissue next to the tumor, taken before any cancer treatment. The source is a female donor older than 55 with stage I lung adenocarcinoma.

The chain combines TRBV6-8 with TRBJ1-1; the D is unclear. The V gene's germline CDR1 is MNHGY and CDR2 SAAAGT. This CDR3 has 15 amino acids. V gave up 8 bases and J gave up 1 base, with 17 bases separating them. CDR3 sequence reads: CASGSSGGRNTEAFF. CDR3 nucleotides: TGTGCCAGCGGTTCTTCGGGAGGTAGGAACACTGAAGCTTTCTTT.

This clone showed up just a few times. This chain joins TRBV11-3 and TRBJ2-7; 8 bases match TRBD1. V dropped 4 bases and J dropped 4; count of bases not matched to a gene: 15. The CDR3 length is 17 residues. Germline values: CDR1 SGHNT, CDR2 YENEEA. The CDR3, as DNA: TGTGCCAGCAGCTATTCAGGGGGCGCAGATGGATTTTACGAGCAGTACGTC. Translated: CASSYSGGADGFYEQYV.

This clone was seen more than once but under ten times. V is TRBV28 and J is TRBJ2-7; TRBD2 agrees at 12 bases. From germline, CDR1 is MDHEN and CDR2 SYDVKM. The V and J ends lost 1 base and 7 bases, in that order; junction bases with no gene match: 8. This CDR3 spans 16 amino acids. CDR3 in amino acids: CASSLYGTSGSWEQYF. The DNA of the CDR3 is TGTGCCAGCAGTTTATATGGGACTAGCGGGTCGTGGGAGCAGTACTTC. The full variable domain, in which reference TRBV28 and TRBJ2-7 provide the parts outside the CDR3, is DVKVTQSSRYLVKRTGEKVFLECVQDMDHENMFWYRQDPGLGLRLIYFSYDVKMKEKGDIPEGYSVSREKKERFSLILESASTNQTSMYLCASSLYGTSGSWEQYFGPGTRLTVT.

The V call is TRBV30, the J call TRBJ2-5, with D possibly being TRBD2 (6 bases). This CDR3 has 14 amino acids. V was cut by 2 bases and J by 1 base, with 11 bases left in between. Germline CDR1 GTSNPN, CDR2 SVGIG (reference sequence). CDR3 sequence: CAWSRETVQETQYF. CDR3 DNA sequence: TGTGCCTGGAGTCGGGAGACAGTCCAAGAGACCCAGTACTTC.

This CDR3 reads CSVARQGTGELFF. CDR3 bases: TGCAGCGTTGCGAGACAGGGAACCGGGGAGCTGTTTTTT. The chain combines TRBV29-1 with TRBJ2-2; 7 bases line up with TRBD1. Germline CDR1 and CDR2: SQVTM and ANQGSEA. The trim removed 4 bases at V and 5 bases at J, leaving 4 bases unmatched. The CDR3 runs 13 residues.

This clone is medium-sized in the sample. This chain connects TRBV7-1 to TRBJ2-5, with TRBD2 matching over 11 bases. TRBV7-1 is an ORF, and what it does is uncertain. The CDR3 has 16 residues. Trimming at V came to 3 bases and at J to 5 bases, leaving 8 bases not matched to a gene. The CDR3 is CASSSSGRAIGETQYF. CDR3 sequence (DNA): TGTGCCAGCAGCTCTAGCGGGAGGGCTATCGGGGAGACCCAGTACTTC.

This clone came up a few times. The rearrangement uses TRBV11-3 and TRBJ1-1; the D is unclear. This CDR3 contains 14 residues. Germline CDR1 reads SGHNT; CDR2 reads YENEEA. V lost 6 bases and J lost 0, with 11 bases in between. CDR3 protein: CASSDWSMNTEAFF. The CDR3, as DNA: TGTGCCAGCAGTGATTGGTCCATGAACACTGAAGCTTTCTTT.

This clone is large. The rearrangement uses TRBV19 and TRBJ1-5, with 10 positions matching TRBD1. This CDR3 has 14 amino acids. V trimming: 5 bases; J trimming: 6 bases; junction bases outside the gene matches: 4. CDR1 LNHDA and CDR2 SQIVND come from the germline V gene (reference sequence). CDR3 in amino acids: CASSLGTGAQPQHF. The CDR3 region has the DNA TGTGCCAGTAGTCTAGGGACAGGGGCTCAGCCCCAGCATTTT.